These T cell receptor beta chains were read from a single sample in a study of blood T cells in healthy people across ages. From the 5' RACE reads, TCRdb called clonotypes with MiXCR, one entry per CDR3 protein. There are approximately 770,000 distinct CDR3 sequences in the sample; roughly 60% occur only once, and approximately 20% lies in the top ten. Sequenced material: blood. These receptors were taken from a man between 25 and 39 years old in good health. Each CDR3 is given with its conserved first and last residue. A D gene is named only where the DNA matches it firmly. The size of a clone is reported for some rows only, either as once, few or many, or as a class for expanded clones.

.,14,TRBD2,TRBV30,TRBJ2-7,TGTGCCTGGAGTCCAAGCGGGAGGAACTACGAGCAGTACTTC,CAWSPSGRNYEQYF
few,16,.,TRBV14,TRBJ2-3,TGTGCCAGCAGCCCTGGGACACTACCCCCACAGGATACGCAGTATTTT,CASSPGTLPPQDTQYF
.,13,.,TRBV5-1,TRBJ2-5,TGCGCCAGCAGCCTGACAGTCCAAGAGACCCAGTACTTC,CASSLTVQETQYF
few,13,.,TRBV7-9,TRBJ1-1,TGTGCCAGCAGACAAAGTATGAACACTGAAGCTTTCTTT,CASRQSMNTEAFF
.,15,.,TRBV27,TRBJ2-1,TGTGCCAGCAGTCGAAACCCCGGGACCTCGAATGAGCAGTTCTTC,CASSRNPGTSNEQFF
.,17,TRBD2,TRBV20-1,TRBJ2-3,TGCAGTGCTACAGAGGGAACTAGCGGGAGCGGCAAGGGTACGCAGTATTTT,CSATEGTSGSGKGTQYF
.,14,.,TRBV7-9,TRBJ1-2,TGTGCCAGCAGCCCCCTGGCCGGGGGGGCTGGCTACACCTTC,CASSPLAGGAGYTF
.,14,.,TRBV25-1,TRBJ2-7,TGTGCCAGCCGCTCCGCAGGTTTAGCCTACGAGCAGTACTTC,CASRSAGLAYEQYF
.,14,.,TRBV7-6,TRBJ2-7,TGTGCCAGCGGCTTTGAAAAGGGGGATTACGAGCAGTACTTC,CASGFEKGDYEQYF
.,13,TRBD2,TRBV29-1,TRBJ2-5,TGCAGCGTTCTCCTAGCGGGAGGCAATGAGCAGTACTTC,CSVLLAGGNEQYF
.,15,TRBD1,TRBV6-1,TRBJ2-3,TGTGCCAGCAGTGGTTCAGGGGGATTCACAGATACGCAGTATTTT,CASSGSGGFTDTQYF
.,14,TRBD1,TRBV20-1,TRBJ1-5,TGCAGTGCTAGAGAAAACAGGGGTGTTCAGCCCCAGCATTTT,CSARENRGVQPQHF
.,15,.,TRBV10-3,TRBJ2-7,TGTGCCATCAGTGAGTCGCCTCAGGCTACCTACGAGCAGTACTTC,CAISESPQATYEQYF
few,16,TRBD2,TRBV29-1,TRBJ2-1,TGCAGCGTTGAGGGCCCGTCCGGGACTAGAAACAATGAGCAGTTCTTC,CSVEGPSGTRNNEQFF
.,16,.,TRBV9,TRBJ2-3,TGTGCCAGCAGCGTGGATAGCGGCCTTAGCACAGATACGCAGTATTTT,CASSVDSGLSTDTQYF
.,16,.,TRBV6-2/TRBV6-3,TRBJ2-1,TGTGCCAGCAGTTACTCGGGGCAGGGGAGTTTCAATGAGCAGTTCTTC,CASSYSGQGSFNEQFF
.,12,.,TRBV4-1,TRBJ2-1,TGCGCCAGCAGCCAAGTGTGGAATGAGCAGTTCTTC,CASSQVWNEQFF
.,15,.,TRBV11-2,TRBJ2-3,TGTGCCAGCAACGACTGGACGGCTAGCACAGATACGCAGTATTTT,CASNDWTASTDTQYF
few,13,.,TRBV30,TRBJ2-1,TGTGCCTCCGACAGACTACCGTACAATGAGCAGTTCTTC,CASDRLPYNEQFF
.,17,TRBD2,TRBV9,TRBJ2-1,TGTGCCAGCAGCGCCCTCCGTGGAGCGGGGGGGCTAGATGAGCAGTTCTTC,CASSALRGAGGLDEQFF
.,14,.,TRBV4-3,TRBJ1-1,TGCGCCAGCAGCCGGCAGGGGAGGAACACTGAAGCTTTCTTT,CASSRQGRNTEAFF
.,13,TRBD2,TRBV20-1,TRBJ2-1,TGCAGTGCTAAAGCGGGGGCCTACAATGAGCAGTTCTTC,CSAKAGAYNEQFF
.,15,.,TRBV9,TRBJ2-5,TGTGCCAGCAGCTCAGGACCGGCTTTGGCCGAGACCCAGTACTTC,CASSSGPALAETQYF
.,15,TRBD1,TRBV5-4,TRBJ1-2,TGTGCCAGCAGGTTCTCACAGGGGGCAAGAGACGGCTACACCTTC,CASRFSQGARDGYTF
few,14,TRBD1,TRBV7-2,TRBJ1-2,TGTGCCAGCAGCTCAGACAGGGGAAACTATGGCTACACCTTC,CASSSDRGNYGYTF
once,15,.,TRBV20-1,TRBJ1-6,TGCAGTGCTAGAGGGGGGGGTAAGATTCATCCACCCCTCCACTTT,CSARGGGKIHPPLHF
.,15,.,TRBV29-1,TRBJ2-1,TGCGCCCTAGTTAATTCATTGAGCTCCTACAATGAGCAGTTCTTC,CALVNSLSSYNEQFF
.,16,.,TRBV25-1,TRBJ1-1,TGTGCCAGCAGTGAACCGCACCCAGACGGAAACACTGAAGCTTTCTTT,CASSEPHPDGNTEAFF
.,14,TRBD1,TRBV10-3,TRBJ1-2,TGTGCCACCACTGGACAGGCCCTTAACTATGGCTACACCTTC,CATTGQALNYGYTF